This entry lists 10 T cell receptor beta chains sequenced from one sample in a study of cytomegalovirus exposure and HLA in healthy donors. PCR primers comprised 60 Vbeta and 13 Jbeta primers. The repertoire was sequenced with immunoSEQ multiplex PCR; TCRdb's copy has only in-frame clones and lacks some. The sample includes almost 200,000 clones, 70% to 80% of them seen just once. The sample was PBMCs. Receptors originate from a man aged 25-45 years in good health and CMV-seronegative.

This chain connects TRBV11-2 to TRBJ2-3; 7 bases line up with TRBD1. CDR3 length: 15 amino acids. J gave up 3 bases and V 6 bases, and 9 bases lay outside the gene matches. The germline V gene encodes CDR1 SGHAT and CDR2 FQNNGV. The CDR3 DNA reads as TGTGCCAGCAGACAAACAGGGGAACTGACAGATACGCAGTATTTT. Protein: CASRQTGELTDTQYF.

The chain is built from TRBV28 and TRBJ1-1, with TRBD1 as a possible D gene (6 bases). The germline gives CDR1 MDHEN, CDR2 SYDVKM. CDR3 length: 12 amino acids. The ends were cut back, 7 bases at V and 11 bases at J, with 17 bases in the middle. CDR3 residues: CASTTAGGPAFF. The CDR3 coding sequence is TGTGCCAGCACCACGGCGGGGGGGCCCGCTTTCTTT.

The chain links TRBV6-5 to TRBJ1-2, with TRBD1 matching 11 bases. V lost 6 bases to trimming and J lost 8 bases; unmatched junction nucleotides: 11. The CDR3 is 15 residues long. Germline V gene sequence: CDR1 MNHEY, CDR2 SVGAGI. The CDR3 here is CASRPPGTGGRGYTF. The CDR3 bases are TGTGCCAGCAGACCGCCTGGGACAGGGGGAAGGGGCTACACCTTC.

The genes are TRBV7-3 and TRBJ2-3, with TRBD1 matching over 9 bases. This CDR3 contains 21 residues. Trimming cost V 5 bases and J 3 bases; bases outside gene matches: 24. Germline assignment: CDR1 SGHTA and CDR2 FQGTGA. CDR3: CASSLQGRDRVFRIGTDTQYF. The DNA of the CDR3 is TGTGCCAGCAGCCTACAAGGGCGGGACAGGGTGTTTAGAATTGGGACAGATACGCAGTATTTT.

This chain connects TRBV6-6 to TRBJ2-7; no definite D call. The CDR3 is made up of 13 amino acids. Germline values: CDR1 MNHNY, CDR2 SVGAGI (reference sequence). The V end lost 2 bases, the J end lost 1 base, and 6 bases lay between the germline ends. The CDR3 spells CASSYPLSYEQYF. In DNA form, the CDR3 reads TGTGCCAGCAGTTACCCGTTATCCTACGAGCAGTACTTC.

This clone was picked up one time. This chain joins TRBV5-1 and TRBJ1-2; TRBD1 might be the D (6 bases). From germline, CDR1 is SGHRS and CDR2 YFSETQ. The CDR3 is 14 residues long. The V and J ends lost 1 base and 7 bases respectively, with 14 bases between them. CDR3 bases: TGCGCCAGCAGCTTGAGCCTACAGGGAAGTGGCTACACCTTC. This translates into CASSLSLQGSGYTF.

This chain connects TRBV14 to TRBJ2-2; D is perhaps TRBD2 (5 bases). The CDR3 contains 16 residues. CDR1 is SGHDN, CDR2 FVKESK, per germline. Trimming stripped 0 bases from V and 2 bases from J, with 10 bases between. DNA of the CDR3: TGTGCCAGCAGCCAAGACCTAGCTGGCAACACCGGGGAGCTGTTTTTT. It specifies CASSQDLAGNTGELFF.

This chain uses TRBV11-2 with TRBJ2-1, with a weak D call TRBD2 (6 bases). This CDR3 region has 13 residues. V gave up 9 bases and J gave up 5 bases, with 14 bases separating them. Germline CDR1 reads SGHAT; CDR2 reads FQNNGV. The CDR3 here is CASLAERHNEQFF. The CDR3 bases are TGTGCCAGTTTAGCGGAACGCCACAATGAGCAGTTCTTC.

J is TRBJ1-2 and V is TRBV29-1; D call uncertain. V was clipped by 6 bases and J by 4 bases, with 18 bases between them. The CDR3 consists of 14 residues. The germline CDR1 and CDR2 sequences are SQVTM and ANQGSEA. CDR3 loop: CSVWGEKRGYGYTF. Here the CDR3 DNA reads TGCAGCGTATGGGGAGAAAAACGGGGCTATGGCTACACCTTC.

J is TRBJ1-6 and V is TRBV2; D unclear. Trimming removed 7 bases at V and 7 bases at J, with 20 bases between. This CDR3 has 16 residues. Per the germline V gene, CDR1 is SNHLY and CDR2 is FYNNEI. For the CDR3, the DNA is TGTGCCAGCACCGGTTCCTCCGGAGCATTAAATTCACCCCTCCACTTT. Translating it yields CASTGSSGALNSPLHF.